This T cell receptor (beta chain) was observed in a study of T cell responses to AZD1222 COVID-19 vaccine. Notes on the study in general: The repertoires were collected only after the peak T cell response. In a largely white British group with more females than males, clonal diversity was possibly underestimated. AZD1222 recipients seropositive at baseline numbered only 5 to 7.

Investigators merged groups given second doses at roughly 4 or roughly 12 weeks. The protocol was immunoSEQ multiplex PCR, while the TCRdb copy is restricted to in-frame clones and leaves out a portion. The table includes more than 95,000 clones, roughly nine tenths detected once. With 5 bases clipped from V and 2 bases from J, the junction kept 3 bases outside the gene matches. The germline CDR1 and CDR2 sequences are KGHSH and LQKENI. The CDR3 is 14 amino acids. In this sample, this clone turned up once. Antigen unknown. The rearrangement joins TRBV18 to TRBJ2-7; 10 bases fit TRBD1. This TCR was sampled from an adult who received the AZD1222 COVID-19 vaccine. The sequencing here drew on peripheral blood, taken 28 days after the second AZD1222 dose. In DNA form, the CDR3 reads TGTGCCAGCTCAAACGGACAGGGGGCCTACGAGCAGTACTTC. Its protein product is CASSNGQGAYEQYF.